This is a list of T cell receptor beta chains from one sample in a study of monozygotic twins with inflammatory bowel disease. Following a re-call of the 5' RACE reads, TCRdb has one entry per CDR3 protein and lacks DNA. This table lists fewer than 550,000 distinct CDR3 sequences. The source material was blood. Source of these receptors: a human donor with ulcerative colitis or Crohn's disease, or a healthy co-twin of an affected twin (not recorded which). The CDR3 runs from the conserved cysteine through the conserved F or W.

v_gene	j_gene	CDR3aa
TRBV5-6	TRBJ1-5	CASSLGPGLGNQPQHF
TRBV20-1	TRBJ2-7	CSARTDAYEQYF
TRBV5-1	TRBJ1-2	CASSLGQGASYGYTF
TRBV7-9	TRBJ2-5	CASSPRTTTQLNF
TRBV10-2	TRBJ2-1	CASTRGGEMREQFF
TRBV20-1	TRBJ1-5	CSARGYRGRGNQPQHF
TRBV7-9	TRBJ1-3	CASSKENSGNTIYF
TRBV20-1	TRBJ1-5	CSARLDSNQPQHF
TRBV5-4	TRBJ1-6	CASSLGRNSYNSPLHF
TRBV5-8	TRBJ1-4	CASSPDRGLEKLFF
TRBV5-1	TRBJ1-6	CASSLVDGYNSPLHF
TRBV4-3	TRBJ2-1	CASSPSLVGTDYNEQFF
TRBV12-3/TRBV12-4	TRBJ2-2	CASRQGARTGELFF
TRBV12-3/TRBV12-4	TRBJ1-1	CASSLTGSNEAFF
TRBV11-1	TRBJ2-7	CASSLAPAEQYF
TRBV20-1	TRBJ2-5	CSARDATLGETQYF
TRBV24-1	TRBJ1-2	CATSDGRNFGWRGYTF
TRBV3-1	TRBJ2-6	CASSQVPLKSSGANVLTF
TRBV20-1	TRBJ1-1	CSARDIRGGGDTEAFF
TRBV3-1	TRBJ2-1	CASSQEVLAGYNEQFF
TRBV15	TRBJ2-6	CATSRGFGGTRANVLTF
TRBV20-1	TRBJ2-7	CSARKDPSSYEQYF
TRBV3-1	TRBJ1-1	CASSLQNREAFF
TRBV9	TRBJ2-3	CASSDNGRGADTQYF
TRBV6-1	TRBJ2-2	CASSSYSNTGELFF
TRBV20-1	TRBJ1-2	CSATDTPGDGYTF
TRBV3-1	TRBJ1-1	CASSQSTPRTEAFF
TRBV29-1	TRBJ2-3	CSVDNRVTQYF
TRBV28	TRBJ2-7	CASSLLRAGTSYEQYF
TRBV5-6	TRBJ2-3	CASSLWRQTDTQYF
TRBV12-3/TRBV12-4	TRBJ1-3	CASSLGGLISSGNTIYF
TRBV29-1	TRBJ2-7	CSVVVRGMGEQYF
TRBV27	TRBJ2-7	CASSLHVAVGTYEQYF
TRBV7-8	TRBJ2-3	CASSLGGTRISADTQYF
TRBV20-1	TRBJ2-7	CSARAIQGFSSNYEQYF
TRBV5-8	TRBJ2-7	CASSMGPGKSYEQYF
TRBV6-1	TRBJ2-1	CASSPFSPRNDEQFF
TRBV5-4	TRBJ1-2	CASSLAGSPIRGYTF
TRBV10-3	TRBJ2-7	CAISGGSGGYEQYF
TRBV18	TRBJ2-1	CASSPRDRGNEQFF
TRBV7-2	TRBJ2-3	CASSRERGESDTQYF
TRBV5-5	TRBJ1-6	CASSLAITGNSPLHF
TRBV4-1	TRBJ2-5	CASSQAATSGLETQYF
TRBV5-1	TRBJ2-1	CASSLTGTSGSEQFF
TRBV5-1	TRBJ1-1	CASQGGFATEAFF
TRBV29-1	TRBJ1-1	CSGCRGALNTEAFF
TRBV7-3	TRBJ2-3	CASSLRGRGLDTQYF
TRBV20-1	TRBJ2-2	CSARLGQINTGELFF
TRBV4-2	TRBJ2-7	CASSQGGERGEQYF
TRBV11-2	TRBJ1-3	CASRRNPRSGNTIYF
TRBV5-5	TRBJ2-1	CASSGTSGRGVEQFF
TRBV5-1	TRBJ1-4	CASSLAIGTANEKLFF
TRBV7-3	TRBJ2-1	CASSFSKPGTSGPYEQFF
TRBV4-2	TRBJ2-2	CASSPASPRLAGIRDTGELFF
TRBV7-2	TRBJ1-5	CASSRVVKSNQPQHF